A selection of T cell receptor beta chains follows, all from one sample in a study of blood T cell repertoires in COVID-19. Generated by immunoSEQ multiplex PCR, the TCRdb table keeps only in-frame clones and is missing some. This sample has fewer than 300,000 clones, with around 83% found just once. Sequencing was carried out using peripheral blood. Receptors originate from a man aged 80 or over with acute or convalescent COVID-19. The CDR3 runs from the conserved cysteine through the conserved F or W. D genes are given only for firm matches. Only part of the rows carry a size: once, few, many, or a class if the clone is expanded.

j_call cdr3_length d_call v_call clone_size cdr3_nt cdr3_aa
TRBJ2-7 15 NA TRBV28 NA TGTGCCAGCAGTTCCCAGGGTATTGGACAGTACGAGCAGTACTTC CASSSQGIGQYEQYF
TRBJ2-7 14 NA TRBV3-1/TRBV3-2 NA TGTGCCAGCAGCCAAGAATCCAGGTCCTACGAGCAGTACTTC CASSQESRSYEQYF
TRBJ1-2 16 NA TRBV19 NA TGTGCCAGTAGCTCGACCGACAGACCGACTGGCTATGGCTACACCTTC CASSSTDRPTGYGYTF
TRBJ1-1 14 NA TRBV28 NA TGTGCCAGCGGCCCCCTAGTGGGGAACACTGAAGCTTTCTTT CASGPLVGNTEAFF
TRBJ2-7 16 TRBD1 TRBV7-9 few TGTGCCAGCAGCCCGACCGACAGGGGACTTCCCTACGAGCAGTACTTC CASSPTDRGLPYEQYF
TRBJ1-3 15 NA TRBV4-1 NA TGCGCCAGCAGCCAAATGGCAGACTCTGGAAACACCATATATTTT CASSQMADSGNTIYF
TRBJ2-1 15 NA TRBV28 NA TGTGCCAGCAGGCCCTCGGGGAGCTCCTACAATGAGCAGTTCTTC CASRPSGSSYNEQFF
TRBJ2-3 14 TRBD2 TRBV5-1 NA TGCGCCAGCAGCTTGGACAACGCGGGGGTTACGCAGTATTTT CASSLDNAGVTQYF
TRBJ2-1 14 TRBD1 TRBV28 NA TGTGCCAGCACCCCCGGGGACAGTATAAGCGAGCAGTTCTTC CASTPGDSISEQFF
TRBJ1-5 13 NA TRBV24-1 NA TGTGCCACCAGTGCGCGGGACGGCCAGCCCCAGCATTTT CATSARDGQPQHF
TRBJ1-2 14 NA TRBV6-5 NA TGTGCCAGCAGTTACGGGGGGGCGGGCTATGGCTACACCTTC CASSYGGAGYGYTF
TRBJ1-1 13 TRBD1 TRBV19 NA TGTGCCAGTACCGACAGGGCGAACACTGAAGCTTTCTTT CASTDRANTEAFF
TRBJ1-4 13 NA TRBV3-1/TRBV3-2 NA TGTGCCAGCAGCCAAGATTCAGGGAAAAAACTGTTTTTT CASSQDSGKKLFF
TRBJ1-1 13 TRBD1 TRBV29-1 NA TGCAGCGGATTGACAGGGGGTTACACTGAAGCTTTCTTT CSGLTGGYTEAFF
TRBJ2-5 14 NA TRBV2 NA TGTGCCAGCAGAACGGGGGACGTCGCAGAGACCCAGTACTTC CASRTGDVAETQYF
TRBJ1-1 16 NA TRBV18 NA TGTGCCAGCTCACCTGGACAGAAAATCCTGAACACTGAAGCTTTCTTT CASSPGQKILNTEAFF
TRBJ1-6 15 NA TRBV28 NA TGTGCCAGCAGTCACGGACAGTCCTATAATTCACCCCTCCACTTT CASSHGQSYNSPLHF
TRBJ2-6 18 TRBD2 TRBV5-5 few TGTGCCAGCAGCGCTTTAGCGGGCCGTCGCTCTGGGGCCAACGTCCTGACTTTC CASSALAGRRSGANVLTF
TRBJ1-1 13 TRBD1 TRBV6-5 NA TGTGCCAGTCGAGCGACAGGGAGCTCTGAAGCTTTCTTT CASRATGSSEAFF
TRBJ2-7 13 NA TRBV5-1 NA TGCGCCAGCAGCTTGAACACCCCCTACGAGCAGTACTTC CASSLNTPYEQYF
TRBJ2-3 14 NA TRBV27 NA TGTGCCAGCAGTAGCGTCTTTACCACAGATACGCAGTATTTT CASSSVFTTDTQYF